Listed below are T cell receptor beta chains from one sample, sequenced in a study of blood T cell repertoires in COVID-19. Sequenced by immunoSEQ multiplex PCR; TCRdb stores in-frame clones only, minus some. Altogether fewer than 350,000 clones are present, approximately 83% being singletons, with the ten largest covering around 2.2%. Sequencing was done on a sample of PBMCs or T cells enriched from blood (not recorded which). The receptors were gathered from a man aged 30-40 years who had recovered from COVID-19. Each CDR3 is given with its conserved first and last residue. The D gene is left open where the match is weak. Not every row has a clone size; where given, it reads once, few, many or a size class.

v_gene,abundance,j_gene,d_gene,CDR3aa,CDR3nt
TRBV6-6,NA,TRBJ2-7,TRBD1,CASSQTGIYEQYF,TGTGCCAGCAGTCAGACAGGGATCTACGAGCAGTACTTC
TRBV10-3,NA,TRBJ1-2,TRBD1,CAISESTGTGGNYGYTF,TGTGCCATCAGTGAGTCGACCGGGACAGGGGGGAACTATGGCTACACCTTC
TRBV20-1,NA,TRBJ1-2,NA,CSASTPIYGYTF,TGCAGTGCTAGTACGCCTATCTATGGCTACACCTTC
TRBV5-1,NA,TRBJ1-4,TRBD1,CASSRDRVEKLFF,TGCGCCAGCAGCCGGGACAGGGTCGAAAAACTGTTTTTT
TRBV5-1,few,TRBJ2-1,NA,CASSLEGGQFF,TGCGCCAGCAGCTTAGAAGGGGGGCAGTTCTTC
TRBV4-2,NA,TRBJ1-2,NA,CASSQDLGEASNYGYTF,TGTGCCAGCAGCCAAGATCTTGGAGAAGCCTCTAACTATGGCTACACCTTC
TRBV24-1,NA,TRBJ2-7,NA,CATSDSYGGFEQYF,TGTGCCACCAGTGACAGCTATGGCGGGTTCGAGCAGTACTTC
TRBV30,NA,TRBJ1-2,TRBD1,CAWRKQGAGGYTF,TGTGCCTGGAGGAAACAGGGGGCGGGTGGCTACACCTTC
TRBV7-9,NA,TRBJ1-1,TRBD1,CASSSQGTMGSTEAFF,TGTGCCAGCAGCTCACAGGGGACAATGGGCTCCACTGAAGCTTTCTTT
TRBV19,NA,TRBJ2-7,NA,CASSPGQGRSEQYF,TGTGCCAGTAGTCCTGGGCAGGGAAGGTCCGAGCAGTACTTC
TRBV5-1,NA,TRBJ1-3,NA,CASSSQGNSGNTIYF,TGCGCCAGCAGCTCCCAGGGGAATTCTGGAAACACCATATATTTT
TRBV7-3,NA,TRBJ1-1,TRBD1,CASSRQGFGESEAFF,TGTGCCAGCAGCAGACAGGGGTTTGGTGAATCTGAAGCTTTCTTT
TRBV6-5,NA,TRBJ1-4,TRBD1,CASSSSGQENEKLFF,TGTGCCAGCAGCTCCTCAGGACAGGAAAATGAAAAACTGTTTTTT
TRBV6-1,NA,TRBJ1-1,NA,CASSETRDLEAFF,TGTGCCAGCAGTGAGACACGAGACCTTGAAGCTTTCTTT
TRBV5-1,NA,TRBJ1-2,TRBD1,CASSLGAGGGYGYTF,TGCGCCAGCAGCTTGGGGGCAGGGGGCGGCTATGGCTACACCTTC
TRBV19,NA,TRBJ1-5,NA,CASSILGANQPQHF,TGTGCCAGTAGTATCCTGGGGGCAAATCAGCCCCAGCATTTT